This T cell receptor beta chain was documented in a study of long-term antiretroviral therapy in people with HIV (dated by TCRdb to between 2021 and 2024). About the full investigation: The earliest samples were collected about a decade before the 2015 WHO recommendation for immediate ART, when ART was typically delayed until CD4 counts fell. This retrospective serial study examined whether starting ART and sustained HIV suppression were associated with changes in the composition and diversity of the TRB repertoire in peripheral blood. The cohort contributed 150 to 200 cryopreserved PBMC samples from 30 adults with confirmed HIV infection, collected serially over a mean of around six years (range 1-12). Test extractions of a monoclonal T-cell line alongside 30 to 35 polyclonal samples showed no cross-contamination during QIAcube processing. Eleven of the 30 participants with HIV were female. What the research found in general, with its limitations: Starting ART was linked to a significant rise in TRB diversity, yet even after long-term ART the diversity remained significantly lower than in transplant donor controls. The repertoire was dominated across all time points by expanded TRB clones identified before ART initiation, although this dominance was seen to fluctuate and to decrease in many PLHIV after ART. Inferences about post-ART repertoire changes were limited because no data were available on ART adherence, viral resistance or therapy changes. Samples dated from the mid-2000s to the late 2010s, and the ART regimens used may be less effective than current ones. Because pre-ART samples had limited cell numbers, unsorted PBMC were profiled rather than sorted CD4+ and CD8+ T cells. Since PBMC availability was limited, sequencing covered only the TCR beta chain, with no alpha chain pairing. Compared with controls, HIV repertoires had narrower CDR3 length ranges, and the network structure pointed to an antigen-experienced repertoire that shifted only slightly toward naive after ART.

With regard to this clone: The specificity of this receptor is unknown. No base quality information exists; no much larger clone differs at one position.

The immunoSEQ hsTCRB v3.0 assay was used at survey level resolution to sequence the TRB variable region. TRB sequencing targeted a depth of roughly 35,000-50,000 T-cell genomes per sample. Pooled TRB libraries were sequenced on an Illumina MiSeq with a v3 150-cycle kit. As for the authors' bioinformatics: Repertoire analysis ran in R within a reproducible Nextflow workflow covering QC, data transformation and analysis. LymphoSeq2, an R package for exploring AIRR-Seq data, was used to implement the custom analyses. A few samples that produced fewer than 5000 total TRB sequences were removed, so approximately 190 HIV repertoires were analyzed. Among the roughly 190 retained HIV repertoires, 59 were collected before ART initiation and 120 to 140 after ART initiation. Repertoires were downsampled to 5000 TRB nucleotide sequences, with summary statistics averaged over 100 downsampling iterations. TRB sequences were retained for analysis only if CDR3 regions of at least seven amino acids were present. Diversity was assessed using a clonality score derived from Shannon entropy and using the Gini coefficient. Repertoire networks linked the top 5000 CDR3 amino acid sequences whenever two sequences differed by an edit distance of one. GLIPH2 predicted antigen specificity groups and MHC restriction for TRB CDR3 amino acid sequences. CDR3 amino acid sequences were matched against VDJdb and McPAS-TCR to flag known CMV, EBV, HIV or tissue antigen associations. Pre-ART, post-ART and control groups were compared with Wilcoxon signed-rank tests and Holm-Bonferroni correction. TCRdb limited this immuneACCESS table to in-frame rearrangements with V and J called. A share of clones is missing; checked studies link under half to unresolved V genes, and the rest is unexplained. Clone size and V and J calls were adopted from that table, with D and trimming inferred from the DNA. The sample table holds 9,000 to 15,000 clones, of which about 73% were seen once. Roughly 15% of the sample is taken by the ten largest.

From cysteine to phenylalanine, the CDR3 is 16 amino acids long. Only CDR3 DNA remains: 48 bases, in frame from the first base. Between the V and J ends, shortened by 5 bases and 1 base respectively, the junction contains 15 bases. As encoded in the germline V gene, CDR1 is SGHTA while CDR2 is FQGTGA. To be included, a participant needed at least one PBMC sample from before ART initiation plus at least two post-ART samples. Treatment was received in the United States of America by all participants with HIV. Cryopreserved samples of about 1-11 million PBMC were thawed and washed before DNA extraction. At the time of the earliest PBMC sample for each participant with HIV, ages ranged from roughly 23 to 55 years. PBMC samples were contributed by each participant from 1-4 timepoints before ART initiation and 2-8 timepoints after ART initiation, with a median of 7 samples. For every participant, serial HIV viral load, CD4+ T-cell count, ART history and demographic data were obtained. A Qiagen kit on a QIAcube was used to extract genomic DNA from unsorted PBMC, with samples processed in batches of 12.

This receptor was identified in a man aged 35 to 55 with HIV. The sequence joins TRBV7-3 to TRBJ2-1; the D gene is unclear. Specimen: unsorted PBMCs, collected about 3.3 years before starting antiretroviral therapy. CDR3 loop: CASSVEPSGSYNEQFF. The bases read TGTGCCAGCAGCGTTGAACCGTCAGGTTCCTACAATGAGCAGTTCTTC.